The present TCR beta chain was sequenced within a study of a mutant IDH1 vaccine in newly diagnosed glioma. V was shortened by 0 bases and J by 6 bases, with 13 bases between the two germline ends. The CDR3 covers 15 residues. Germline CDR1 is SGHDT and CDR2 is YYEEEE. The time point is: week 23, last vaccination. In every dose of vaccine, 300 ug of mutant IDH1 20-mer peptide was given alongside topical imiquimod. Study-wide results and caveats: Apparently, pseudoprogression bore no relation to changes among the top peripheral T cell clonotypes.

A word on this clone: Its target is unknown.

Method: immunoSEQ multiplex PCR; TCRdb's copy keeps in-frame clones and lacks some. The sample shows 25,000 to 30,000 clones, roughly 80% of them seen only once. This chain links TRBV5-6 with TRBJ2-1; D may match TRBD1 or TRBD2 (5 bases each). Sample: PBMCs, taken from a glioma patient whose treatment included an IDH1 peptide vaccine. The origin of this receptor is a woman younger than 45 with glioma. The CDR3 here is CASSLGTSGANEQFF. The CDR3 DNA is TGTGCCAGCAGCTTGGGGACTTCCGGGGCCAATGAGCAGTTCTTC. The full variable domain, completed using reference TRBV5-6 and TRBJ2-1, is DAGVTQSPTHLIKTRGQQVTLRCSPKSGHDTVSWYQQALGQGPQFIFQYYEEEERQRGNFPDRFSGHQFPNYSSELNVNALLLGDSALYLCASSLGTSGANEQFFGPGTRLTVL.